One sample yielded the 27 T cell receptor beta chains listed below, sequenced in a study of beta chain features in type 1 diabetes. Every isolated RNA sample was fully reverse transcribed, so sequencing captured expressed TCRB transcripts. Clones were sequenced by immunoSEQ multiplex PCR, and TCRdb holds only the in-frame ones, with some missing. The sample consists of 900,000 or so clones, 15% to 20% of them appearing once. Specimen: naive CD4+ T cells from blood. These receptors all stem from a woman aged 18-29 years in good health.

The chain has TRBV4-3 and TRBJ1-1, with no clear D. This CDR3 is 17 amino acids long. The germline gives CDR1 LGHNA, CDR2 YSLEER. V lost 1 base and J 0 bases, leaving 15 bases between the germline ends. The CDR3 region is CASSQAYRNRLNTEAFF. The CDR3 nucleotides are TGCGCCAGCAGCCAAGCATATCGGAACAGATTGAACACTGAAGCTTTCTTT.

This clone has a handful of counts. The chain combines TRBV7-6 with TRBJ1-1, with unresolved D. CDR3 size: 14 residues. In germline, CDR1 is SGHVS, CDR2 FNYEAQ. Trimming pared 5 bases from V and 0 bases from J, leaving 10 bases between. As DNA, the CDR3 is TGTGCCAGCAGCCGCCAACAAGTGAACACTGAAGCTTTCTTT. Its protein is CASSRQQVNTEAFF.

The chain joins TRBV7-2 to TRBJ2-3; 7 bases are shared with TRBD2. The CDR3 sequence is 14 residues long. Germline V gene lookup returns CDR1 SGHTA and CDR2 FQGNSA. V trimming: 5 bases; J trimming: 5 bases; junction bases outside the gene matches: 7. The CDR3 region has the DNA TGTGCCAGCAGCCAAAGCGGGACTGTAGATACGCAGTATTTT. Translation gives CASSQSGTVDTQYF.

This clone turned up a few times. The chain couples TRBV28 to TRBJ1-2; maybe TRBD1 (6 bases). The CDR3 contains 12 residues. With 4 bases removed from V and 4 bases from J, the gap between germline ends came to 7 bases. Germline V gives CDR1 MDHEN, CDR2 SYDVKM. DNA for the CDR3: TGTGCCAGCAGTTACAGGGCCTATGGCTACACCTTC. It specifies CASSYRAYGYTF.

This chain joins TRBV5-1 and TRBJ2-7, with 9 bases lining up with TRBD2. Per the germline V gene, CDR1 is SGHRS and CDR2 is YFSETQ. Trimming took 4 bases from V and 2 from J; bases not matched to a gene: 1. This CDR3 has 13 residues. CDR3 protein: CASSPSGTYEQYF. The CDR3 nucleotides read TGCGCCAGCAGCCCTAGCGGGACCTACGAGCAGTACTTC.

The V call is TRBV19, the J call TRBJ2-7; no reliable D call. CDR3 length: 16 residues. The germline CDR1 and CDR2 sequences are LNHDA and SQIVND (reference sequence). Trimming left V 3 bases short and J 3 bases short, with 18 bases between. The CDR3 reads CASSISGWREFYEQYF. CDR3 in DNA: TGTGCCAGTAGTATCTCTGGATGGAGAGAGTTCTACGAGCAGTACTTC.

The CDR3 DNA is TGTGCCAGCAGCCGTACAGCTAGCGGAGGCTACGAGCAGTACTTC. It specifies CASSRTASGGYEQYF. V and J are TRBV7-9 and TRBJ2-7; the match to TRBD2 covers 7 bases. CDR3 size: 15 residues. Trimming removed 5 bases from V and 3 bases from J; junction bases left unmatched: 10. Germline values: CDR1 SEHNR, CDR2 FQNEAQ (reference sequence).

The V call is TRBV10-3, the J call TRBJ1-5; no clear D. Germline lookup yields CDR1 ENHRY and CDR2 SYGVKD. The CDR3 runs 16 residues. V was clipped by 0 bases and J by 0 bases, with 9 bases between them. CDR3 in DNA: TGTGCCATCAGTGAGTCACGTAGCGATAGCAATCAGCCCCAGCATTTT. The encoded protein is CAISESRSDSNQPQHF.

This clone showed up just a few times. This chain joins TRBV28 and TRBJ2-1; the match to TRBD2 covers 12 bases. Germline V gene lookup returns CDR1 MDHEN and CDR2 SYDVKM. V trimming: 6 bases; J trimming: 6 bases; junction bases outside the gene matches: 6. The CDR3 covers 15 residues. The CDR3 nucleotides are TGTGCCAGCAGGATCCCGGGACTAGCGGGCAATGAGCAGTTCTTC. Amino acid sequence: CASRIPGLAGNEQFF.

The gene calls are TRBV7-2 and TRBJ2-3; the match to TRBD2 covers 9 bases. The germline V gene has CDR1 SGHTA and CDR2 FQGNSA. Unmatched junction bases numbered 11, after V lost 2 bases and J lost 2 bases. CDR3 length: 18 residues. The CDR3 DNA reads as TGTGCCAGCAGCTTAATGAGACTAGCGGAGGCCCCCACAGATACGCAGTATTTT. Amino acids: CASSLMRLAEAPTDTQYF.

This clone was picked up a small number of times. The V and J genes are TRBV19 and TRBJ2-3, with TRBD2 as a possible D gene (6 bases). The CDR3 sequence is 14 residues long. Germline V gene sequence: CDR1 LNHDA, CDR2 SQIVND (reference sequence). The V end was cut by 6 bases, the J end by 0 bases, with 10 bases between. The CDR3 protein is CASRPGVSTDTQYF. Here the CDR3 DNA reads TGTGCCAGTAGACCGGGAGTGAGCACAGATACGCAGTATTTT.

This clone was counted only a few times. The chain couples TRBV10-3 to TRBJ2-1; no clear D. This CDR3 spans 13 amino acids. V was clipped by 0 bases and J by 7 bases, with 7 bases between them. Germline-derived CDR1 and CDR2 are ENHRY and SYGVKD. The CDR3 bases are TGTGCCATCAGTGAGTCCCTAGGGAATGAGCAGTTCTTC. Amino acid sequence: CAISESLGNEQFF.

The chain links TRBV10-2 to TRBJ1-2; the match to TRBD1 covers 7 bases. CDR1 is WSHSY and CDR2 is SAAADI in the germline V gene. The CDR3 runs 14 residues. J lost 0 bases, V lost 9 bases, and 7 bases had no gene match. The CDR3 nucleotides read TGCGCCAGTGTAAGGGACAGCCCTAACTATGGCTACACCTTC. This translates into CASVRDSPNYGYTF.

The CDR3 spells CASSLELAGAGGPPYEQYF. CDR3 bases: TGTGCCAGCAGCTTAGAACTAGCGGGAGCCGGGGGGCCACCCTACGAGCAGTACTTC. This rearrangement joins TRBV7-2 to TRBJ2-7; 11 bases line up with TRBD2. The CDR3 loop spans 19 amino acids. Germline CDR1 reads SGHTA; CDR2 reads FQGNSA. The V gene end was trimmed by 1 base and the J gene end by 2 bases; junction bases not matched to a gene: 13.

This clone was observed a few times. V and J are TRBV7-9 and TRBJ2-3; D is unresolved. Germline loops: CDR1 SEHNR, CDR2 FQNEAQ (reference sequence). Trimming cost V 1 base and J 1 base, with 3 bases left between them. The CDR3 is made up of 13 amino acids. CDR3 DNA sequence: TGTGCCAGCAGCTTAGTCCGCACAGATACGCAGTATTTT. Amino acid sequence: CASSLVRTDTQYF. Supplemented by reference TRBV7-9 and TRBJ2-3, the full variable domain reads DTGVSQNPRHKITKRGQNVTFRCDPISEHNRLYWYRQTLGQGPEFLTYFQNEAQLEKSRLLSDRFSAERPKGSFSTLEIQRTEQGDSAMYLCASSLVRTDTQYFGPGTRLTVL.

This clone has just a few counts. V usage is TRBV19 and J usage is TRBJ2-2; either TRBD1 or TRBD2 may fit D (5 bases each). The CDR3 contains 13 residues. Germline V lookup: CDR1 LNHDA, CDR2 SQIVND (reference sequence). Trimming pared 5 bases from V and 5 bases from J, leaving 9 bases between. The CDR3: CASSWGFTGELFF. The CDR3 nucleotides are TGTGCCAGTAGTTGGGGGTTTACCGGGGAGCTGTTTTTT.

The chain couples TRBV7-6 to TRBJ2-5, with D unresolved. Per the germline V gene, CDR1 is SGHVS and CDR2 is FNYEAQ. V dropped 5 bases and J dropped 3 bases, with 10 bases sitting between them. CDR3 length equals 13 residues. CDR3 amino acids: CASSENVEETQYF. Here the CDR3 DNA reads TGTGCCAGCAGCGAAAACGTAGAAGAGACCCAGTACTTC. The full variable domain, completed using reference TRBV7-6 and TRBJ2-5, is GAGVSQSPRYKVTKRGQDVALRCDPISGHVSLYWYRQALGQGPEFLTYFNYEAQQDKSGLPNDRFSAERPEGSISTLTIQRTEQRDSAMYRCASSENVEETQYFGPGTRLLVL.

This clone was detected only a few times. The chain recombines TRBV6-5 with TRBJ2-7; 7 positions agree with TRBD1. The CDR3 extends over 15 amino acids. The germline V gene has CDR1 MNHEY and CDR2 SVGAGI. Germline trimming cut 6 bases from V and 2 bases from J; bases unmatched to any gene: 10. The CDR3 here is CASRPTGTETYEQYF. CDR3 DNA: TGTGCCAGCAGGCCCACCGGGACAGAGACCTACGAGCAGTACTTC.

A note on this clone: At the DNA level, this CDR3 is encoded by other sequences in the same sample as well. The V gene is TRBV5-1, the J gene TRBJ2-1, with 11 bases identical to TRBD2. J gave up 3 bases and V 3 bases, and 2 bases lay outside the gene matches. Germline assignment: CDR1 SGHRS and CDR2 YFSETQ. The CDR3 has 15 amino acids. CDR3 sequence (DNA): TGCGCCAGCAGCTCTACTAGCGGGAGCTACAATGAGCAGTTCTTC. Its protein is CASSSTSGSYNEQFF.

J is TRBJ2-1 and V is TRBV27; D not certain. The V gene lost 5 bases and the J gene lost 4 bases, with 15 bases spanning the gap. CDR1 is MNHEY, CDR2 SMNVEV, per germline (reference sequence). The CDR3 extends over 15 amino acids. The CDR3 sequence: CASSDGSGWYNEQFF. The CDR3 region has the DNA TGTGCCAGCAGTGACGGCAGTGGATGGTACAATGAGCAGTTCTTC.

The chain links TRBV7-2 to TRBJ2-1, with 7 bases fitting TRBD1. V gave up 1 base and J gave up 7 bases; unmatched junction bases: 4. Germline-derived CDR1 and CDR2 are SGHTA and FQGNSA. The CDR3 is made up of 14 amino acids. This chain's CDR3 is CASSLGQGGNEQFF. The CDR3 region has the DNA TGTGCCAGCAGCTTAGGACAGGGCGGGAATGAGCAGTTCTTC.

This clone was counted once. Here the CDR3 DNA reads TGTGCCAGCTCACCACCGTCCACACCAAACTATGGCTACACCTTC. It codes for CASSPPSTPNYGYTF. The rearrangement joins TRBV18 to TRBJ1-2, with D unresolved. Germline values: CDR1 KGHSH, CDR2 LQKENI. V was pared by 0 bases and J by 2 bases, with 10 bases between. The CDR3 is made up of 15 amino acids.

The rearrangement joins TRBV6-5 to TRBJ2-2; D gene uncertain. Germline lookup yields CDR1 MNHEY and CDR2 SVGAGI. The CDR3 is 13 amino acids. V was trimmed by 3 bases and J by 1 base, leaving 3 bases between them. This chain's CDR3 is CASSYENTGELFF. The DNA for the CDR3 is TGTGCCAGCAGTTATGAGAACACCGGGGAGCTGTTTTTT.

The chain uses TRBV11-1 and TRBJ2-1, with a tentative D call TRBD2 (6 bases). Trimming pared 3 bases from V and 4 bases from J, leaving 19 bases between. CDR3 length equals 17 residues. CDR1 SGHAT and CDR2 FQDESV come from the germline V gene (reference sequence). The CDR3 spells CASSFRRGGSVYNEQFF. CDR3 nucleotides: TGTGCCAGCAGCTTTCGAAGGGGAGGTTCTGTATACAATGAGCAGTTCTTC.

The CDR3 DNA reads TGCAGTGCTGTTACAAAAGAGACCCAGTACTTC. As protein: CSAVTKETQYF. V usage is TRBV20-1 and J usage is TRBJ2-5; no clear D gene. With 5 bases removed from V and 3 bases from J, the gap between germline ends came to 7 bases. The V gene's germline CDR1 is DFQATT and CDR2 SNEGSKA (reference sequence). The length of the CDR3 is 11 residues.

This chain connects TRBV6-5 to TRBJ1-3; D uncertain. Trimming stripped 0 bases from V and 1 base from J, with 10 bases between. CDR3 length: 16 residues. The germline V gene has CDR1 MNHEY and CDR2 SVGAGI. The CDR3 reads CASSYSSGGSGNTIYF. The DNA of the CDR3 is TGTGCCAGCAGTTACTCAAGCGGCGGGTCTGGAAACACCATATATTTT.

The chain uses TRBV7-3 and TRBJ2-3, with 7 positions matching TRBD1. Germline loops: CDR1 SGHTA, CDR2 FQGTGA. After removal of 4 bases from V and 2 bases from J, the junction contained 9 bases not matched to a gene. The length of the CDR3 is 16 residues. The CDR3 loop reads CASSSTTGTNTDTQYF. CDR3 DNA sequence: TGTGCCAGCAGCTCAACGACAGGGACCAACACAGATACGCAGTATTTT.